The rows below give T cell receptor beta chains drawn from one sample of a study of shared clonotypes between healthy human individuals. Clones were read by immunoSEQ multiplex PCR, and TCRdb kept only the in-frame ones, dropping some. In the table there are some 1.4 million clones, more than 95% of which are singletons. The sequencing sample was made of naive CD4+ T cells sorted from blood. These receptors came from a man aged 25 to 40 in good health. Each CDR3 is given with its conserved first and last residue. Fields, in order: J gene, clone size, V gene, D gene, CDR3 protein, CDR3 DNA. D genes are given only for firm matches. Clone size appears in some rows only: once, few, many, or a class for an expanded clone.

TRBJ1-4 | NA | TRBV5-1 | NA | CASSLRSGGSNEKLFF | TGCGCCAGCAGCTTGAGGAGCGGGGGATCTAATGAAAAACTGTTTTTT
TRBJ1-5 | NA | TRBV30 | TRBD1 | CASRGQGGNQPQHF | TGTGCCTCGCGGGGACAGGGAGGCAATCAGCCCCAGCATTTT
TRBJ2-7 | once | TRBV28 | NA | CASSLFPGASSYEQYF | TGTGCCAGCAGTTTATTTCCGGGAGCGAGCTCCTACGAGCAGTACTTC
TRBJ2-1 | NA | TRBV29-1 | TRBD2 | CSVEWRTRNEQFF | TGCAGCGTTGAATGGCGGACTAGAAATGAGCAGTTCTTC
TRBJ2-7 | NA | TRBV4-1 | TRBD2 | CASRRSGGRINEQYF | TGCGCCAGCAGACGGAGCGGGGGTCGTATAAACGAGCAGTACTTC
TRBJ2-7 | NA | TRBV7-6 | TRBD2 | CASSLRLAGVPSEQYF | TGTGCCAGCAGCTTAAGACTAGCGGGAGTTCCCTCCGAGCAGTACTTC
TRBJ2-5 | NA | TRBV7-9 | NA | CASSWGEQETQYF | TGTGCCAGCAGCTGGGGGGAACAAGAGACCCAGTACTTC
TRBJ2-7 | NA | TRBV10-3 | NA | CAITADTAYEQYF | TGTGCCATCACTGCCGACACCGCCTACGAGCAGTACTTC
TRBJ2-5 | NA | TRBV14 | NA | CASSPLDSQETQYF | TGTGCCAGCAGCCCATTGGACAGCCAAGAGACCCAGTACTTC
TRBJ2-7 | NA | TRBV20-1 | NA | CSAGDTYEQYF | TGCAGTGCCGGAGACACCTACGAGCAGTACTTC
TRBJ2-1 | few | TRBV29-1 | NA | CSGTVLDEQFF | TGCAGCGGGACAGTTCTTGATGAGCAGTTCTTC
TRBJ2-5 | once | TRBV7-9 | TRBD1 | CASSLALGQGAGETQYF | TGTGCCAGCAGCTTAGCGTTGGGACAGGGGGCAGGAGAGACCCAGTACTTC
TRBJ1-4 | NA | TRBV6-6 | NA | CASMGRATNEKLFF | TGTGCCAGCATGGGGCGTGCAACTAATGAAAAACTGTTTTTT
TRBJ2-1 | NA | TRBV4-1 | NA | CASSRYNEQFF | TGCGCCAGCAGCCGCTACAATGAGCAGTTCTTC
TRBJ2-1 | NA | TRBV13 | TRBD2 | CASSFYSGSSYNEQFF | TGTGCCAGCAGCTTTTATAGCGGGAGCTCCTACAATGAGCAGTTCTTC
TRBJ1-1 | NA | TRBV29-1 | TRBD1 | CSVEGQGGPEAFF | TGCAGCGTTGAAGGCCAGGGGGGCCCTGAAGCTTTCTTT
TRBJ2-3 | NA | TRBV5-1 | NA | CASSFQGLGTDTQYF | TGCGCCAGCAGCTTTCAGGGCTTGGGCACAGATACGCAGTATTTT
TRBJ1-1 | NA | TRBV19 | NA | CASSTPFRGGTEAFF | TGTGCCAGTAGTACCCCGTTCAGGGGCGGCACTGAAGCTTTCTTT
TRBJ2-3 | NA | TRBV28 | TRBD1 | CASSPGGRATDTQYF | TGTGCCAGCAGTCCAGGGGGCAGGGCCACAGATACGCAGTATTTT
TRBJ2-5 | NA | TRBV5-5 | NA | CASSSRGQETQYF | TGTGCCAGCAGTTCCCGGGGCCAAGAGACCCAGTACTTC
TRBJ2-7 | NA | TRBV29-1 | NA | CSVGMTYEQYF | TGCAGCGTTGGGATGACCTACGAGCAGTACTTC
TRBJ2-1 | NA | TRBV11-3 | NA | CASSLDSLSEQFF | TGTGCCAGCAGCTTAGACTCATTAAGTGAGCAGTTCTTC
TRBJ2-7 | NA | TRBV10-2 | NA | CASSEVAGPQYF | TGCGCCAGCAGTGAGGTGGCGGGCCCGCAGTACTTC
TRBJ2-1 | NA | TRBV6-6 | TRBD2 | CASSKLAGGFF | TGTGCCAGCAGTAAACTAGCGGGAGGGTTCTTC
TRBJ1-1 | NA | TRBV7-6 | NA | CASSLGTAGGYTEAFF | TGTGCCAGCAGCTTGGGGACCGCGGGCGGGTACACTGAAGCTTTCTTT
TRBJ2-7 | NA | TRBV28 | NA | CASSTARQSSYEQYF | TGTGCCAGCAGTACTGCGCGACAGTCGTCCTACGAGCAGTACTTC
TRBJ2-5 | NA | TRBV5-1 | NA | CASSFQGGGTQYF | TGCGCCAGCAGCTTTCAGGGCGGCGGGACCCAGTACTTC
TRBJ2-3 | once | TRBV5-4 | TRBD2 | CASASGSTADTQYF | TGTGCCAGCGCTAGCGGGAGTACCGCAGATACGCAGTATTTT
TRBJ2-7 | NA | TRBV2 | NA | CASRLHEQYF | TGTGCCAGCAGATTACATGAGCAGTACTTC
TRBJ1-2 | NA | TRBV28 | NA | CASSQYRDGGYGYTF | TGTGCCAGCAGTCAGTACCGGGACGGTGGCTATGGCTACACCTTC
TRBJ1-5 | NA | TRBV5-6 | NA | CASSFKTGDSQPQHF | TGTGCCAGCAGCTTTAAGACCGGGGATTCCCAGCCCCAGCATTTT
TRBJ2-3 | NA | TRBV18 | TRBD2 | CASSPLREGPDTQYF | TGTGCCAGCTCACCATTGCGGGAGGGGCCGGATACGCAGTATTTT
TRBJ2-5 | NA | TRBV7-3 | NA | CASSFGPQGTQYF | TGTGCCAGCAGCTTCGGACCCCAAGGGACCCAGTACTTC
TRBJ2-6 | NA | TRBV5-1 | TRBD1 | CASSLAPGTGGEGANVLTF | TGCGCCAGCAGCTTGGCCCCCGGGACAGGGGGTGAGGGGGCCAACGTCCTGACTTTC
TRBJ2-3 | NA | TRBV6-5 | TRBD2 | CASVPHGGSIQYF | TGTGCCAGCGTTCCCCATGGCGGGAGTATCCAGTATTTT
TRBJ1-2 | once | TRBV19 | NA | CASEERGWARYGYTF | TGTGCCTCCGAGGAGCGGGGGTGGGCCCGCTATGGCTACACCTTC
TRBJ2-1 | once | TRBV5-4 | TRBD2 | CASTLRTSGRYNEQFF | TGTGCCAGCACTCTCCGGACTAGCGGGAGGTACAATGAGCAGTTCTTC
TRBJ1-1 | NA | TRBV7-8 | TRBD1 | CASSPYGQGASRTEAFF | TGTGCCAGCAGCCCATATGGACAGGGGGCTTCTCGCACTGAAGCTTTCTTT
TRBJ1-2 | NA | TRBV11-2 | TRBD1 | CASSLGQGRGYTF | TGTGCCAGCAGCTTAGGACAGGGGCGAGGCTACACCTTC
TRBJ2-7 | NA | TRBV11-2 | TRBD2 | CASSLAGTSRYEQYF | TGTGCCAGCAGCTTAGCAGGGACTAGCAGGTACGAGCAGTACTTC
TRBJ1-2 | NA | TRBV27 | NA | CASSFRENYGYTF | TGTGCCAGCAGTTTTCGAGAAAACTATGGCTACACCTTC
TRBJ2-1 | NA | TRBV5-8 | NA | CASSFYRENYNEQFF | TGTGCCAGCAGCTTTTACAGGGAAAACTACAATGAGCAGTTCTTC
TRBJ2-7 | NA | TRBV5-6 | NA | CASSSYPPRDIPHEQYF | TGTGCCAGCAGCTCGTACCCACCACGAGACATACCCCACGAGCAGTACTTC
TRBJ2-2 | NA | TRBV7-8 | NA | CASSSGVRGTGELFF | TGTGCCAGCAGCTCAGGGGTACGGGGCACCGGGGAGCTGTTTTTT
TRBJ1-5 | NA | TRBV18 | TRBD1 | CASAMMTGVQPQHF | TGTGCCAGCGCAATGATGACAGGGGTGCAACCACAGCATTTT
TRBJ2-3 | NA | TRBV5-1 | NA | CASSTSGALSDTQYF | TGCGCCAGCAGCACAAGCGGAGCTTTGTCAGATACGCAGTATTTT
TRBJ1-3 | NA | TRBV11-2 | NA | CASSLVRSPGNTIYF | TGTGCCAGCAGCTTAGTCAGGAGTCCTGGAAACACCATATATTTT
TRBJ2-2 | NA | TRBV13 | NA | CASSLGLVSNTGELFF | TGTGCCAGCAGCTTAGGGCTGGTATCGAACACCGGGGAGCTGTTTTTT
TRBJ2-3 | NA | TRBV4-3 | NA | CASSQVPQGGDTQYF | TGCGCCAGCAGCCAAGTACCCCAGGGAGGAGATACGCAGTATTTT
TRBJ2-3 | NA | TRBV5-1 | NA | CASSLEPTPTDTQYF | TGCGCCAGCAGCTTGGAGCCAACCCCCACAGATACGCAGTATTTT
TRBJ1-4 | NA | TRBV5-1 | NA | CASSLRTDEKLFF | TGCGCCAGCAGCTTGCGAACGGATGAAAAACTGTTTTTT
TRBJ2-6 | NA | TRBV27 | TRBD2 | CATGGGSGANVLTF | TGTGCCACCGGGGGGGGTTCTGGGGCCAACGTCCTGACTTTC
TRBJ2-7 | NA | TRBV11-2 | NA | CASSLVGGGSYEQYF | TGTGCCAGCAGCTTAGTGGGCGGCGGCTCCTACGAGCAGTACTTC
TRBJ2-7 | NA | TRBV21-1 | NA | CASLVAGAYEQYF | TGTGCCAGCTTAGTAGCGGGAGCCTACGAGCAGTACTTC
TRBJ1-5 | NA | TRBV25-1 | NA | CASVRSNQPQHF | TGTGCCAGCGTTAGAAGCAATCAGCCCCAGCATTTT
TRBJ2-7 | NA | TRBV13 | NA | CASSLEMGRGEQYF | TGTGCCAGCAGCTTAGAAATGGGAAGGGGCGAGCAGTACTTC
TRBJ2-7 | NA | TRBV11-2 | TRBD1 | CASSGPGQGFEQYF | TGTGCCAGCAGTGGACCGGGACAGGGCTTCGAGCAGTACTTC
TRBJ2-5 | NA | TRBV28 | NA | CASSPAGAGIAQYF | TGTGCCAGCAGTCCCGCAGGGGCAGGGATTGCCCAGTACTTC
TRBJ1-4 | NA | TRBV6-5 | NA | CASRRSWRQPEKLFF | TGTGCCAGCAGAAGAAGCTGGCGGCAGCCGGAAAAACTGTTTTTT
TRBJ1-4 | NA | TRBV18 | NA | CASSPRADEKLFF | TGTGCCAGCTCACCAAGGGCAGATGAGAAACTGTTTTTT